These 4 T cell receptor beta chains share one sample of origin, sequenced in a study of blood T cell repertoires in COVID-19. Here immunoSEQ multiplex PCR was the method, and the copy in TCRdb shows in-frame clones only, minus some. The sample contains about 180,000 clones, 70% to 90% of which appear only once. Sequenced input: peripheral blood. The origin of the receptors is a man aged 45-65 years with active or convalescent COVID-19.

CDR3 in amino acids: CASSTFSGRSPYEQYF. CDR3 DNA sequence: TGTGCCAGCAGCACCTTTAGCGGGAGGTCCCCCTACGAGCAGTACTTC. The gene calls are TRBV13 and TRBJ2-7, with 10 positions matching TRBD2. The germline V gene encodes CDR1 PRHDT and CDR2 FYEKMQ (reference sequence). This CDR3 contains 16 residues. With V trimmed by 5 bases and J by 2 bases, 9 bases remained unmatched.

The CDR3 DNA reads TGTGCCAGCAGCCCATATACAGGGATCAATCAGCCCCAGCATTTT. Residues: CASSPYTGINQPQHF. The gene calls are TRBV28 and TRBJ1-5; D may be TRBD1 (6 bases). The CDR3 loop spans 15 amino acids. V dropped 6 bases and J dropped 3 bases, with 15 bases sitting between them. CDR1 is MDHEN, CDR2 SYDVKM, per germline.

V usage is TRBV9 and J usage is TRBJ1-1, with D tentatively TRBD1 (6 bases). Germline CDR1 is SGDLS and CDR2 is YYNGEE. Trimming took 0 bases from V and 7 from J, leaving 13 bases between them. The CDR3 contains 14 residues. This CDR3 is CASSVGVGGYEAFF. The CDR3 region has the DNA TGTGCCAGCAGCGTAGGTGTTGGGGGCTATGAAGCTTTCTTT. The full variable domain, its missing parts supplied by reference TRBV9 and TRBJ1-1, is DSGVTQTPKHLITATGQRVTLRCSPRSGDLSVYWYQQSLDQGLQFLIQYYNGEERAKGNILERFSAQQFPDLHSELNLSSLELGDSALYFCASSVGVGGYEAFFGQGTRLTVV.

The chain links TRBV4-1 to TRBJ2-5; D perhaps matches TRBD1 (5 bases). CDR1 is MGHRA and CDR2 is YSYEKL in the germline V gene. The CDR3 covers 17 residues. Deletions cut 3 bases from V and 5 bases from J, with 22 bases between. The CDR3 region is CASSQGLYRPFVETQYF. The CDR3 nucleotides read TGCGCCAGCAGCCAGGGGCTTTACAGACCCTTCGTCGAGACCCAGTACTTC.